This TCR beta chain was recovered during a study of CD8 T cells in Susac syndrome (dated by TCRdb to the late 2010s). Regarding the research as a whole: Repertoire sequencing was used to test whether CD8+ T cell activation and differentiation in Susac syndrome was antigen driven.

On this clonotype: Its recognized antigen is unknown. The record has no base qualities; no much larger clone is one base away.

RNA was extracted using the RNeasy kit, and about 0.45 to 1 ug of the RNA was reverse transcribed with random hexamers. The immunoSEQ multiplex PCR assay, covering 54 Vbeta and 13 Jbeta segments, was used to amplify TCR beta CDR3 regions. PCR amplification bias was corrected using a synthetic template baseline for primer optimization and computational correction. For the original study's pipeline: Reads were assigned to V, D and J genes according to IMGT and analyzed in immunoSEQ Analyzer, with only productive sequences retained. Clonality was calculated as one minus the Shannon entropy normalized by log2 of the number of productive unique sequences. Public and private clones were assessed among the 100 most prevalent clones of each patient and control. Susac-specific clones were defined as absent from healthy and MS cohorts, over a thousand published viral clones and other ImmuneACCESS disease sequences. Using fastp at Q25 and MiXCR, TCRdb reprocessed the public reads and kept productive beta chains. Each record represents a unique CDR3 protein, reported with the most common genes and DNA among its rows. Here the V and J calls rest on TCRdb's processing, not on the authors' analysis. The sample data list around 71,000 distinct CDR3 sequences, and roughly 95% of these were observed just once. 0.1% to 0.12% of the sample comes from the top ten.

The V end loses 6 bases and the J end loses 0 bases, and a stretch of 18 bases separates them. The cysteine opens and the phenylalanine closes a CDR3 of 17 amino acids. Only CDR3 DNA is held: 51 bases, read in frame from base 1. Findings and caveats that apply to the study as a whole: The study acknowledged that relatively few individuals were included in the TCR sequencing and HLA analysis.

Peripheral blood CD8+ and CD4+ T cells from healthy donors, Susac syndrome patients and multiple sclerosis patients were profiled by high-throughput TCR beta sequencing. Treatment-naive patients with stable or active relapsing-remitting disease fulfilling revised McDonald criteria were used as multiple sclerosis controls. CD8+ TEMRA cells were enriched by FACS, while bulk CD8+ and CD4+ T cells were purified by magnetic negative isolation. Blood was collected in EDTA tubes and processed within 24 hours, with PBMCs isolated through density gradient centrifugation. PBMCs intended for TCR sequencing were cryopreserved in liquid nitrogen and thawed later in a water bath at 37 degrees C. Purity of sorted or isolated CD4+, CD8+ and CD8+ TEMRA cells was at least 90%.

The sequence was collected from a human donor with multiple sclerosis. Sequenced input: CD4+ T cells from PBMCs. Recombination joined TRBV12-3 or TRBV12-4 with TRBJ2-1; the D match is possibly TRBD1 or TRBD2, with 5 bases aligned in each. At the DNA level, the sequence is TGTGCCAGCAGCAAAGGGACGCCCGGAAGCTCCTACAATGAGCAGTTCTTC. Its amino acids are CASSKGTPGSSYNEQFF.